This is a list of T cell receptor beta chains from one sample in a study of CD8 T cells in ankylosing spondylitis. TCRdb re-analysed the 5' RACE reads in MiXCR, keeping a single row per CDR3 protein. The data show about 840,000 distinct CDR3 sequences, roughly 10% seen once. Sequenced input: blood, either unsorted or a sorted T cell fraction (not recorded which). Receptor source: a male donor with ankylosing spondylitis. CDR3s include the opening cysteine and the closing phenylalanine or tryptophan. Fields, in order: D gene, J gene, V gene, clone size, CDR3 protein, CDR3 DNA. A D gene is named only where the DNA matches it firmly. Where a row states a size, it is once, few, many or the class of an expanded clone; other rows omit it.

TRBD2,TRBJ2-1,TRBV20-1,few,CSARNLAGKAYNEQFF,TGCAGTGCTAGAAATTTAGCGGGAAAGGCCTACAATGAGCAGTTCTTC
.,TRBJ2-5,TRBV15,.,CATSRDRVPPAETQYF,TGTGCCACCAGCAGAGACAGGGTCCCTCCGGCAGAGACCCAGTACTTC
.,TRBJ1-1,TRBV20-1,.,CSARDSSGVESEAFF,TGCAGTGCTAGAGATTCGTCAGGGGTGGAATCTGAAGCTTTCTTT
TRBD1,TRBJ1-1,TRBV20-1,few,CSARDRGQGAHTEAFF,TGCAGTGCTAGAGATCGGGGACAGGGGGCTCACACTGAAGCTTTCTTT
.,TRBJ2-2,TRBV4-3,few,CASSQEVMHTGELFF,TGCGCCAGCAGCCAAGAGGTGATGCACACCGGGGAGCTGTTTTTT
.,TRBJ1-1,TRBV3-1,.,CASSQTRGLEAFF,TGTGCCAGCAGCCAAACGAGGGGTCTTGAAGCTTTCTTT
.,TRBJ1-1,TRBV20-1,many,CSADRGGNTEAFF,TGCAGTGCTGATAGGGGGGGTAACACTGAAGCTTTCTTT
.,TRBJ1-5,TRBV5-6,few,CASSPSGGNQPQHF,TGTGCCAGCAGCCCGAGCGGTGGCAATCAGCCCCAGCATTTT
.,TRBJ1-1,TRBV7-9,.,CASAMNTEAFF,TGTGCCAGCGCGATGAACACTGAAGCTTTCTTT
.,TRBJ2-5,TRBV20-1,.,CSARNVGAETQYF,TGCAGTGCTAGAAACGTAGGGGCAGAGACCCAGTACTTC
.,TRBJ2-3,TRBV29-1,.,CSVGTLGRADTQYF,TGCAGCGTTGGGACTTTGGGACGGGCAGATACGCAGTATTTT
.,TRBJ2-5,TRBV28,few,CASSAGEETQYF,TGTGCCAGCTCTGCCGGGGAAGAGACCCAGTACTTC
.,TRBJ2-1,TRBV5-1,many,CASRRLGSRTYNEQFF,TGCGCCAGCAGGCGACTAGGGTCAAGGACGTACAATGAGCAGTTCTTC
.,TRBJ2-4,TRBV6-1,.,CASSRQGRNIQYF,TGTGCCAGCAGTCGCCAGGGAAGAAACATTCAGTACTTC
.,TRBJ1-1,TRBV7-2,few,CASSSSTVLNTEAFF,TGTGCCAGCAGCTCGTCGACAGTCCTGAACACTGAAGCTTTCTTT
.,TRBJ1-5,TRBV4-1,few,CASSQGLQGNQPQHF,TGCGCCAGCAGCCAGGGTCTACAGGGTAATCAGCCCCAGCATTTT
.,TRBJ2-2,TRBV10-3,few,CAIGKGNTGELFF,TGTGCCATCGGTAAGGGGAACACCGGGGAGCTGTTTTTT
.,TRBJ1-1,TRBV24-1,.,CATRVGETEAFF,TGTGCCACCAGGGTCGGGGAGACAGAAGCTTTCTTT
TRBD2,TRBJ2-3,TRBV20-1,.,CSALPSAGVKDTQYF,TGCAGTGCCTTGCCGTCGGCGGGAGTGAAAGATACGCAGTATTTT
.,TRBJ2-4,TRBV12-3/TRBV12-4,few,CASSSPGGLANIQYF,TGTGCCAGCAGTTCCCCCGGCGGGCTAGCGAACATTCAGTACTTC
.,TRBJ1-1,TRBV29-1,few,CSAWTESTEAFF,TGCAGCGCCTGGACAGAGAGCACTGAAGCTTTCTTT
.,TRBJ1-2,TRBV27,few,CASSSTGRWHYGYTF,TGTGCCAGCAGTTCAACGGGACGGTGGCACTATGGCTACACCTTC
.,TRBJ2-4,TRBV7-6,few,CASSLTPSAPANIQYF,TGTGCCAGCAGCTTAACCCCAAGTGCCCCGGCAAACATTCAGTACTTC
.,TRBJ2-1,TRBV11-3,few,CASSLASGTQQFF,TGTGCCAGCAGCTTAGCTTCTGGGACCCAGCAGTTCTTC
.,TRBJ2-6,TRBV5-4,few,CASSPGFLSSGANVLTF,TGTGCCAGCAGCCCAGGTTTTTTGAGCTCTGGGGCCAACGTCCTGACTTTC
.,TRBJ2-3,TRBV6-5,.,CASSYHGGGTDTQYF,TGTGCCAGCAGTTACCACGGGGGCGGCACAGATACGCAGTATTTT
.,TRBJ1-1,TRBV5-1,.,CASTISRDTEAFF,TGCGCCAGCACCATCAGCAGGGACACTGAAGCTTTCTTT
.,TRBJ1-6,TRBV7-6,.,CASSSAGRGRNSPLHF,TGTGCCAGCAGCTCGGCAGGCAGGGGCAGAAATTCACCCCTCCACTTT
.,TRBJ1-6,TRBV20-1,.,CSARASRGVGSPLHF,TGCAGTGCTAGAGCCTCCCGGGGAGTAGGCTCACCCCTCCACTTT
.,TRBJ2-5,TRBV6-5,few,CASSYSSPQETQYF,TGTGCCAGCAGTTACTCGAGTCCTCAAGAGACCCAGTACTTC
.,TRBJ1-1,TRBV4-3,.,CASSQDWRGTGEAFF,TGCGCCAGCAGCCAAGATTGGAGAGGGACGGGTGAAGCTTTCTTT